This T cell receptor (beta chain) stems from a study of PD-1 blockade in classical Hodgkin lymphoma. Whole-study findings and limits: Only CD4+ TCR diversity, not CD8+, had risen significantly by C4D1.

Time point described: cycle 4 day 1 (C4D1), after 5 to 7 weeks of nivolumab. All the patients suffered relapse after autologous stem cell transplantation, and brentuximab vedotin exposure differed. Thawed PBMCs were the source of CD8+ T cells, obtained through magnetic negative selection. Of note for this clone: The antigen remains unidentified.

This CDR3 region has 16 residues. Germline V gene lookup returns CDR1 MGHDK and CDR2 SYGVNS. V trimming: 1 base; J trimming: 1 base; junction bases outside the gene matches: 7. Here immunoSEQ multiplex PCR was the method, and the copy in TCRdb shows in-frame clones only, minus some. Altogether just under 20,000 clones are present, 88% being singletons, with the ten largest covering over 4%. The V gene is TRBV25-1, the J gene TRBJ2-7, with TRBD1 matching 7 bases. This sequence originates from a human donor with classical Hodgkin lymphoma. Sequenced here: CD8+ T cells from blood, sampled before the fourth cycle of nivolumab. The CDR3 DNA reads TGTGCCAGCAGTGAATCCGGGACAGTGGTTTCCTACGAGCAGTACTTC. It codes for CASSESGTVVSYEQYF.